The 30 T cell receptor beta chains below were found in one sample sequenced in a study of T cell changes during pregnancy in multiple sclerosis. Here immunoSEQ multiplex PCR was the method, and the copy in TCRdb shows in-frame clones only, minus some. This table holds approximately 82,000 clones, 75% to 95% found once. This material consisted of CD4+ T cells from peripheral blood mononuclear cells, taken in the second trimester of pregnancy. These receptors originate from a female donor with multiple sclerosis, enrolled in a pregnancy study.

The chain uses TRBV5-1 and TRBJ1-5; TRBD1 might be the D (5 bases). The CDR3 covers 16 residues. V lost 0 bases and J lost 0, with 10 bases in between. Germline V gives CDR1 SGHRS, CDR2 YFSETQ. Here the CDR3 reads CASSLGDSYSNQPQHF. The CDR3 DNA reads as TGCGCCAGCAGCTTGGGAGACAGCTATAGCAATCAGCCCCAGCATTTT.

CDR3 nucleotides: TGTGCCAGCTCACCAGGCCCCCCCCAGGGTGGCTACACCTTC. This encodes CASSPGPPQGGYTF. The genes are TRBV18 and TRBJ1-2; D may be TRBD1 (5 bases). The length of the CDR3 is 14 residues. Looked up from germline, CDR1 is KGHSH and CDR2 is LQKENI. The germline V and J ends were trimmed by 2 bases and 7 bases, with 14 bases remaining between them.

V is TRBV4-1 and J is TRBJ2-3; D is perhaps TRBD1 (5 bases). CDR3 length equals 15 residues. Germline V gene data show CDR1 as MGHRA and CDR2 as YSYEKL. Between the trimmed V and J ends, which lost 4 bases and 1 base, there was a span of 12 bases. The CDR3 protein is CASSLGGHGTDTQYF. The CDR3 nucleotides are TGCGCCAGCAGCCTAGGTGGACACGGCACAGATACGCAGTATTTT.

The J gene is TRBJ2-2, the V gene TRBV7-8; 11 positions match TRBD1. The germline gives CDR1 SGHVS, CDR2 FQNEAQ. The trim removed 2 bases at V and 2 bases at J, leaving 10 bases unmatched. CDR3 size: 19 residues. The CDR3, as DNA: TGTGCCAGCAGCTTAAAGGGCAGGGACAGGGGGGTCAACACCGGGGAGCTGTTTTTT. It codes for CASSLKGRDRGVNTGELFF.

V and J are TRBV19 and TRBJ2-7; 12 nucleotides line up with TRBD2. CDR3 length: 15 amino acids. With V trimmed by 5 bases and J by 4 bases, 6 bases remained unmatched. CDR1 and CDR2 from the germline V gene are LNHDA and SQIVND (reference sequence). The CDR3 protein is CASSDGTSGWYEQYF. Here the CDR3 DNA reads TGTGCCAGTAGTGACGGGACTAGCGGGTGGTACGAGCAGTACTTC. Variable domain in full (rest from reference TRBV19 and TRBJ2-7): DGGITQSPKYLFRKEGQNVTLSCEQNLNHDAMYWYRQDPGQGLRLIYYSQIVNDFQKGDIAEGYSVSREKKESFPLTVTSAQKNPTAFYLCASSDGTSGWYEQYFGPGTRLTVT.

The V call is TRBV11-3, the J call TRBJ1-1; 10 nucleotides line up with TRBD1. This CDR3 region has 15 residues. Germline V gene lookup returns CDR1 SGHNT and CDR2 YENEEA. Trimming took 1 base from V and 6 from J; bases not matched to a gene: 5. CDR3 sequence: CASSLGSGTGAEAFF. The CDR3, as DNA: TGTGCCAGCAGCTTAGGATCCGGGACAGGGGCTGAAGCTTTCTTT.

The V call is TRBV21-1, the J call TRBJ2-4; the table's D call TRBD1 went unverified against the DNA. TRBV21-1 is annotated as a pseudogene. The CDR3 is made up of 18 amino acids. The CDR3 loop is CASSTYRDRALAKNIQYF. CDR3 DNA: TGTGCCAGCAGCACCTACCGGGACAGGGCCTTAGCCAAAAACATTCAGTACTTC.

The chain has TRBV5-4 and TRBJ2-3, with 9 bases that match TRBD2. CDR3 length: 17 residues. In germline, CDR1 is SGHNT, CDR2 YYREEE (reference sequence). The V and J ends lost 2 bases and 2 bases, in that order; junction bases with no gene match: 9. CDR3 nucleotides: TGTGCCAGCAGCTTACCCGGGCGGGGGGGATTCACAGATACGCAGTATTTT. It specifies CASSLPGRGGFTDTQYF.

The rearrangement joins TRBV9 to TRBJ2-2; TRBD2 might be the D (6 bases). The germline V gene encodes CDR1 SGDLS and CDR2 YYNGEE. Trimming removed 1 base at V and 2 bases at J, with 9 bases between. The CDR3 sequence is 15 residues long. The chain's CDR3 is CASSVSGGNTGELFF. For the CDR3, the DNA is TGTGCCAGCAGCGTATCCGGGGGAAACACCGGGGAGCTGTTTTTT.

The sample holds one count of this clone. The gene calls are TRBV7-9 and TRBJ1-2, with 12 bases fitting TRBD1. V was clipped by 5 bases and J by 9 bases; unmatched bases: 10. Germline CDR1 reads SEHNR; CDR2 reads FQNEAQ (reference sequence). The CDR3 loop spans 15 amino acids. The CDR3 region is CASSRAGTGGESYTF. The CDR3 coding sequence is TGTGCCAGCAGCCGGGCCGGGACAGGGGGCGAAAGCTACACCTTC.

This clone was recorded only once. The rearrangement joins TRBV7-6 to TRBJ2-7, with 11 positions matching TRBD1. Germline assignment: CDR1 SGHVS and CDR2 FNYEAQ. The trim removed 5 bases at V and 2 bases at J, leaving 5 bases unmatched. This CDR3 has 15 amino acids. The CDR3 sequence: CASSLGTGGPYEQYF. The CDR3 nucleotides read TGTGCCAGCAGCCTAGGGACAGGGGGACCCTACGAGCAGTACTTC.

The CDR3 is CASSPGGEYGYTF. The CDR3 DNA is TGTGCCAGCAGCCCCGGAGGGGAGTATGGCTACACCTTC. The V and J genes are TRBV11-3 and TRBJ1-2; D might be TRBD1 (5 bases). The length of the CDR3 is 13 residues. Looked up from germline, CDR1 is SGHNT and CDR2 is YENEEA. V was clipped by 5 bases and J by 5 bases, with 12 bases between them.

The chain combines TRBV5-6 with TRBJ2-7, with 8 nucleotides matching TRBD2. Losses at the gene ends were 1 base for V and 2 bases for J; bases not matched to a gene: 5. Germline CDR1 SGHDT, CDR2 YYEEEE. This CDR3 region has 15 residues. The CDR3 DNA follows: TGTGCCAGCAGCTTGAGGCGGGAGGACCCCTACGAGCAGTACTTC. It encodes CASSLRREDPYEQYF. Full variable domain (missing parts from reference TRBV5-6 and TRBJ2-7): DAGVTQSPTHLIKTRGQQVTLRCSPKSGHDTVSWYQQALGQGPQFIFQYYEEEERQRGNFPDRFSGHQFPNYSSELNVNALLLGDSALYLCASSLRREDPYEQYFGPGTRLTVT.

The gene calls are TRBV2 and TRBJ2-2; maybe TRBD2 (6 bases). The CDR3 spans 15 residues. V was cut by 7 bases and J by 1 base, with 13 bases left in between. Looked up from germline, CDR1 is SNHLY and CDR2 is FYNNEI. The CDR3: CASTPAGGNTGELFF. In DNA, the CDR3 is TGTGCCAGCACCCCCGCCGGGGGGAACACCGGGGAGCTGTTTTTT.

In its sample, this clone was seen once. The chain links TRBV5-4 to TRBJ1-1, with 8 nucleotides matching TRBD1. Germline-derived CDR1 and CDR2 are SGHNT and YYREEE (reference sequence). The CDR3 runs to 14 residues. J gave up 1 base and V 4 bases, and 3 bases lay outside the gene matches. CDR3 DNA: TGTGCCAGCAGCCCCGGGACAGGGAACACTGAAGCTTTCTTT. It is translated as CASSPGTGNTEAFF.

The rearrangement joins TRBV19 to TRBJ1-1; TRBD1 matches 8 bases. CDR1 and CDR2 (germline): LNHDA, SQIVND (reference sequence). V lost 3 bases and J lost 4; bases outside the gene matches: 7. The CDR3 loop spans 15 amino acids. The CDR3 loop reads CASSIEDRGGTEAFF. The CDR3 DNA sequence: TGTGCCAGTAGTATCGAAGACAGGGGCGGCACTGAAGCTTTCTTT.

The rearrangement joins TRBV30 to TRBJ1-2, with 7 bases lining up with TRBD1. Germline CDR1 reads GTSNPN; CDR2 reads SVGIG (reference sequence). V shed 1 base, J shed 7 bases, and the junction held 15 bases outside the gene matches. This CDR3 comprises 16 residues. CDR3: CAWSGHSGTVSLGYTF. CDR3 sequence (DNA): TGTGCCTGGAGTGGACACTCCGGGACAGTGTCTCTTGGCTACACCTTC.

This clone has a handful of counts. CDR3 in DNA: TGTGCCAGCAGCCCCCTCCCGGGAACCCAAGAGACCCAGTACTTC. Its translation is CASSPLPGTQETQYF. The gene calls are TRBV7-3 and TRBJ2-5, with D possibly matching TRBD2 (5 bases). Germline V gene lookup returns CDR1 SGHTA and CDR2 FQGTGA. The CDR3 length is 15 residues. Trimming cost V 5 bases and J 1 base, with 14 bases left between them.

To note about this clone: One junction end disagrees with the germline gene, perhaps due to a read error. The rearrangement joins TRBV5-6 to TRBJ2-3, with 9 nucleotides matching TRBD2. The germline V gene has CDR1 SGHDT and CDR2 YYEEEE. The CDR3 contains 14 residues. The CDR3 coding sequence is TGTGCCAGCAGCTTTAGCGGGGGCACATATACGCAGTATTTT. Translation gives CASSFSGGTYTQYF.

This sequence joins TRBV29-1 and TRBJ2-1, with TRBD2 matching 13 bases. CDR3 length: 14 residues. Germline V lookup: CDR1 SQVTM, CDR2 ANQGSEA. V dropped 7 bases and J dropped 8; count of bases not matched to a gene: 8. CDR3: CSAAGTSGNHEQFF. CDR3 bases: TGCAGCGCCGCCGGGACTAGCGGGAATCATGAGCAGTTCTTC.

This clone appeared a single time. V is TRBV30 and J is TRBJ2-3, with 12 bases fitting TRBD1. Trimming cost V 1 base and J 4 bases; bases outside gene matches: 3. CDR3 length: 15 amino acids. The germline CDR1 and CDR2 sequences are GTSNPN and SVGIG (reference sequence). CDR3 bases: TGTGCCTGGAGTGCCGGGACAGGGGGCGCAGATACGCAGTATTTT. As protein: CAWSAGTGGADTQYF. Based on the CDR3 plus reference TRBV30 and TRBJ2-3, the full variable domain is SQTIHQWPATLVQPVGSPLSLECTVEGTSNPNLYWYRQAAGRGLQLLFYSVGIGQISSEVPQNLSASRPQDRQFILSSKKLLLSDSGFYLCAWSAGTGGADTQYFGPGTRLTVL.

As for this clone: The identical CDR3 is also encoded by other nucleotide sequences in the sample. V usage is TRBV7-9 and J usage is TRBJ1-6, with TRBD1 matching over 9 bases. The CDR3 covers 15 residues. The germline gives CDR1 SEHNR, CDR2 FQNEAQ (reference sequence). Germline trimming cut 3 bases from V and 9 bases from J; bases unmatched to any gene: 6. The CDR3 loop is CASSFMGQGGSPLHF. CDR3 nucleotide sequence: TGTGCCAGCAGCTTTATGGGACAGGGCGGTTCACCCCTCCACTTT.

CDR3 coding DNA: TGTGCCAGCAGCTTAAGGAGCGCGGACAGGTCGTATAATTCACCCCTCCACTTT. Translated: CASSLRSADRSYNSPLHF. The chain uses TRBV7-2 and TRBJ1-6; TRBD1 agrees at 7 bases. V lost 2 bases, J lost 4 bases, and 11 bases stayed unmatched. There are 18 residues in the CDR3. Germline CDR1 and CDR2: SGHTA and FQGNSA.

The chain combines TRBV27 with TRBJ1-4, with TRBD1 matching over 8 bases. This CDR3 has 13 amino acids. J lost 4 bases, V lost 8 bases, and 3 bases had no gene match. Germline CDR1 reads MNHEY; CDR2 reads SMNVEV (reference sequence). The CDR3 DNA reads as TGTGCCAGCCAGGGGGCGGTTAATGAAAAACTGTTTTTT. This codes for CASQGAVNEKLFF.

The chain carries TRBV7-2 and TRBJ1-2, with 10 bases that match TRBD1. CDR1 is SGHTA, CDR2 FQGNSA, per germline. The CDR3 is 15 amino acids. The V and J ends lost 1 base and 3 bases, in that order; junction bases with no gene match: 2. Here the CDR3 reads CASSLGDRGDYGYTF. CDR3 DNA sequence: TGTGCCAGCAGCTTAGGGGACAGGGGAGACTATGGCTACACCTTC.

The V and J genes are TRBV5-1 and TRBJ1-2; possible D gene TRBD1, 5 bases. The V gene's germline CDR1 is SGHRS and CDR2 YFSETQ. This CDR3 has 16 amino acids. V lost 0 bases and J lost 1, with 13 bases in between. The CDR3 sequence: CASSLAGPGINYGYTF. For the CDR3, the DNA is TGCGCCAGCAGCTTGGCCGGGCCAGGGATTAACTATGGCTACACCTTC.

J is TRBJ2-7 and V is TRBV28; TRBD1 matches 7 bases. This CDR3 spans 14 amino acids. Germline V gene lookup returns CDR1 MDHEN and CDR2 SYDVKM. The J segment lost 4 bases and the V segment lost 6 bases, leaving 9 bases of the junction unmatched. The CDR3 sequence: CASSYSGQLYEQYF. The CDR3 DNA reads TGTGCCAGCAGCTACTCGGGACAGTTATACGAGCAGTACTTC.

The chain combines TRBV6-1 with TRBJ2-3, with D perhaps matching TRBD1 (6 bases). The CDR3 covers 12 residues. Germline loops: CDR1 MNHNS, CDR2 SASEGT. The ends were cut back, 7 bases at V and 2 bases at J, with 7 bases in the middle. The CDR3 loop reads CASMGATDTQYF. In DNA form, the CDR3 reads TGTGCCAGCATGGGGGCCACAGATACGCAGTATTTT.

This chain connects TRBV7-3 to TRBJ2-2; TRBD2 matches at 8 bases. The CDR3 totals 15 residues. Germline CDR1 and CDR2: SGHTA and FQGTGA. The V gene end was trimmed by 0 bases and the J gene end by 6 bases; junction bases not matched to a gene: 3. CDR3 sequence reads: CASSLTGLGPGELFF. The DNA of the CDR3 is TGTGCCAGCAGCTTAACGGGACTAGGGCCCGGGGAGCTGTTTTTT.

The chain is built from TRBV2 and TRBJ1-5, with 9 bases aligning to TRBD1. Germline V lookup: CDR1 SNHLY, CDR2 FYNNEI. Trimming took 1 base from V and 7 from J; bases not matched to a gene: 5. This CDR3 contains 15 residues. CDR3 residues: CASSEDGQGNQPQHF. Here the CDR3 DNA reads TGTGCCAGCAGTGAAGACGGACAGGGGAACCAGCCCCAGCATTTT.